This T cell receptor (beta chain) was observed in a study of blood T cell repertoires in COVID-19. On the study more broadly: Spain, Italy and the United States supplied samples that represented acute and convalescent COVID-19. PBMCs, B-cell-depleted T cells, or T cells were the source of the cDNA or gDNA that made up the material.

Trimming removed 3 bases at V and 8 bases at J, with 13 bases between. The germline V gene has CDR1 MDHEN and CDR2 SYDVKM. The CDR3 covers 14 residues. The authors' processing: Estimation of nucleated cell counts was performed using reference gene primer amplification. Data came from immunoSEQ multiplex PCR; TCRdb stores just in-frame clones and leaves some out. Clonal size and the V and J genes are those of that table, whereas D and trimming came from the DNA. The table records about 74,000 clones, 88% of them present only once. The rearrangement links TRBV28 to TRBJ1-4; D is unresolved. Material: peripheral blood. This receptor was obtained from a woman aged 80 or older with active or convalescent COVID-19. The CDR3 coding sequence is TGTGCCAGCAGTTTGAGGGCGATGGGGGAAAAACTGTTTTTT. This codes for CASSLRAMGEKLFF.